This T cell receptor (beta chain) is from a study of T cell repertoires in MIS-A myocarditis. CDR1 is MGHDK and CDR2 is SYGVNS in the germline V gene. The CDR3 totals 12 residues. The ends were cut back, 8 bases at V and 4 bases at J, with 9 bases in the middle. The assay was immunoSEQ multiplex PCR, and TCRdb's table has in-frame clones only and misses some. Altogether some 12,000 clones are present, roughly 83% being singletons, with the ten largest covering roughly 28%. Sequencing was carried out using right ventricle heart tissue obtained at autopsy. This TCR was sampled from a man between 18 and 35 years old with fulminant myocarditis from multisystem inflammatory syndrome in adults (MIS-A) after COVID-19. The chain couples TRBV25-1 to TRBJ1-5; D remains ambiguous. CDR3 region: CASGLGNQPQHF. Here the CDR3 DNA reads TGTGCCAGCGGACTGGGGAATCAGCCCCAGCATTTT.